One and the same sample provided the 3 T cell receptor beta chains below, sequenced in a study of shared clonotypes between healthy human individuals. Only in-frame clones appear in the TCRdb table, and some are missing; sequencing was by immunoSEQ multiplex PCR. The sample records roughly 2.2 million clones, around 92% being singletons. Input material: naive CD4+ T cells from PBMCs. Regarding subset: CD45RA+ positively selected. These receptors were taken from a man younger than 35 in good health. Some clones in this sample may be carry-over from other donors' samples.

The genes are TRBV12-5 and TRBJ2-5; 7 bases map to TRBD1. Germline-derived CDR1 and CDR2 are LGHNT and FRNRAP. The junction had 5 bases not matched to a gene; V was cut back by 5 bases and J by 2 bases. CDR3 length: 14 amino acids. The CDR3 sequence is CASGEGAGQETQYF. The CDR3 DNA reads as TGTGCTAGTGGTGAGGGGGCAGGTCAAGAGACCCAGTACTTC.

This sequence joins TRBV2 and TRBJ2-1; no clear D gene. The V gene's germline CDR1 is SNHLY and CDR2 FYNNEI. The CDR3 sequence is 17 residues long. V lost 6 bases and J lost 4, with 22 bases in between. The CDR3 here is CASSPGPPRALYNEQFF. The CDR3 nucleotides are TGTGCCAGCAGCCCCGGACCCCCCCGCGCCTTGTACAATGAGCAGTTCTTC.

DNA for the CDR3: TGTGCCAGCAGTGGAACGCCCACAGAGAATGGGGAGCAGTACTTC. Translating gives CASSGTPTENGEQYF. The V and J genes are TRBV6-4 and TRBJ2-7, with D hard to call. CDR1 is MRHNA and CDR2 is SNTAGT in the germline V gene. Trimming cost V 4 bases and J 7 bases, with 20 bases left between them. The CDR3 totals 15 residues.